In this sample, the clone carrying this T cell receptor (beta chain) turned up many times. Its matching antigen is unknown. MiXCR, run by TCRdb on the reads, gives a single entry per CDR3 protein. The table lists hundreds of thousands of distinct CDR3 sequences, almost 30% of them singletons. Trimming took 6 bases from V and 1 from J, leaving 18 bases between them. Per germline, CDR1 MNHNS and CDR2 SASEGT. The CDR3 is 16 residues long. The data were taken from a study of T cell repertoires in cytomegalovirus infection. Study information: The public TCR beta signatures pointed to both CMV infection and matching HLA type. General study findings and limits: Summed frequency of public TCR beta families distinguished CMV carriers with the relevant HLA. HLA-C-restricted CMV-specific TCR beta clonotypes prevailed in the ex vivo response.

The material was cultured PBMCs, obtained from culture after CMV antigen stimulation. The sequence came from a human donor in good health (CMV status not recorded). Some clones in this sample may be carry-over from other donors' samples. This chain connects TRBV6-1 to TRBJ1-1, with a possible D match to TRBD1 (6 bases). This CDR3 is CASSLLYRAQNTEAFF. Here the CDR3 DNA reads TGTGCCAGCAGCCTATTATACAGGGCCCAGAACACTGAAGCTTTCTTT.